This T cell receptor beta chain was recovered during a study of fetal regulatory T cell absence and autoimmunity. Turning to the study itself: Without clinical diabetes, IPEX patients showed exocrine pancreas autoimmunity. General study points: Cord blood and pancreas showed broadly similar TRB gene family usage. Antigen-driven pancreatic autoimmunity before birth in IPEX was inferred from oligoclonal enrichment.

Clones were read by immunoSEQ multiplex PCR, and TCRdb kept only the in-frame ones, dropping some. The sample contains some 50,000 clones, just under 85% of which appear only once. The V end lost 0 bases, the J end lost 0 bases, and 12 bases lay between the germline ends. Germline values: CDR1 SEHNR, CDR2 FQNEAQ (reference sequence). The CDR3 runs 16 residues. On this clone itself: The antigen is not known.

This sequence joins TRBV7-9 and TRBJ2-7; possibly TRBD2 for D (7 bases). The sequence derives from a newborn boy with IPEX syndrome. Sequencing was done on a sample of cord blood. The CDR3 sequence is CASSLAGGGGSYEQYF. CDR3 DNA sequence: TGTGCCAGCAGCTTAGCGGGGGGAGGGGGCTCCTACGAGCAGTACTTC.